The TCR beta chain under discussion was sequenced for a study of brain T cells in children with intractable seizures. Overall study results and limits: Pre- and post-surgery blood differed in depth, so pre-surgery absences may be undersampling. HCMV serostatus was not known, and viral specificity came from CDR3 similarity only.

The table came from immunoSEQ multiplex PCR; TCRdb's copy has only in-frame clones and leaves some out. Of some 76,000 clones in the sample, just over 90% were seen once. The sequenced cases were selected for having the highest brain T cell transcript signatures. Pre-surgery treatment included at least one anti-epileptic drug. Notes on this clone: Antigen unknown.

The V segment lost 2 bases and the J segment 1 base; nucleotides outside the gene matches: 10. CDR3 size: 17 residues. CDR1 and CDR2 (germline): SGHTS, YDEGEE. Sequenced here: peripheral blood, sampled at surgery. The chain carries TRBV5-8 and TRBJ1-1; 8 bases are a match to TRBD1. The sequence was collected from a boy under two years old with tuberous sclerosis and intractable seizures. The CDR3: CASSFDRGGWTNTEAFF. CDR3 coding DNA: TGTGCCAGCAGCTTCGACAGGGGAGGGTGGACGAACACTGAAGCTTTCTTT.